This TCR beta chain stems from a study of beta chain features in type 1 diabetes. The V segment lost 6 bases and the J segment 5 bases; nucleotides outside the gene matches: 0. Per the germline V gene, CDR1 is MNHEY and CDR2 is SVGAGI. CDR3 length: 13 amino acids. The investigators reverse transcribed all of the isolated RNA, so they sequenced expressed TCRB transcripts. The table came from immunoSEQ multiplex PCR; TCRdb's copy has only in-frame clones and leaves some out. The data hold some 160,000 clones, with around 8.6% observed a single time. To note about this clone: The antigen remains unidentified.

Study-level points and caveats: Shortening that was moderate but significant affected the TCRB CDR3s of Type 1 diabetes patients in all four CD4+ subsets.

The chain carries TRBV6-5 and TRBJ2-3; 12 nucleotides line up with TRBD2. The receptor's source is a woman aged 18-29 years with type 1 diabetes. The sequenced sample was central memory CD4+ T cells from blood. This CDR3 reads CASRLAGGDTQYF. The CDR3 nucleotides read TGTGCCAGCAGACTAGCGGGAGGAGATACGCAGTATTTT.